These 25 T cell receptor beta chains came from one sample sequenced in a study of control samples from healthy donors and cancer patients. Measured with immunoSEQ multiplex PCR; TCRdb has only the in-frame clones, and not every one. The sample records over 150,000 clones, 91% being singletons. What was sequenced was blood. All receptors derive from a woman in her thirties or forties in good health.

CDR3 in amino acids: CASSDLTVSSGNTIYF. The DNA of the CDR3 is TGTGCCAGCAGTGACCTGACCGTCAGCTCTGGAAACACCATATATTTT. The chain employs TRBV6-4 and TRBJ1-3; D gene ambiguous. Germline lookup yields CDR1 MRHNA and CDR2 SNTAGT. This CDR3 spans 16 amino acids. The germline V and J ends were trimmed by 2 bases and 0 bases, with 11 bases remaining between them.

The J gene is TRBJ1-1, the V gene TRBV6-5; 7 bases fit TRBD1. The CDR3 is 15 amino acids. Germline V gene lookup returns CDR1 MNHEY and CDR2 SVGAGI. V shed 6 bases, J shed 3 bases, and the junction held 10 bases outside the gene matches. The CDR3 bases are TGTGCCAGCAGGGAGTCAGGGGGGATGTACACTGAAGCTTTCTTT. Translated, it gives CASRESGGMYTEAFF.

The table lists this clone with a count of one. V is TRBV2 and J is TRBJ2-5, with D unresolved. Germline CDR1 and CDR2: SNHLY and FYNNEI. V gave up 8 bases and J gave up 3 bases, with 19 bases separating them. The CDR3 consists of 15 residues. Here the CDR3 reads CASLIQRQKKETQYF. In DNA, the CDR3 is TGTGCCAGCTTAATTCAGCGCCAGAAAAAAGAGACCCAGTACTTC.

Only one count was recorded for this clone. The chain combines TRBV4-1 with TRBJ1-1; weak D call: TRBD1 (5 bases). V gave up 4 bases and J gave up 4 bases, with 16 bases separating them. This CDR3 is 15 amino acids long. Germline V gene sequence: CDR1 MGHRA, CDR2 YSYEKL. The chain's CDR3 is CASSPPGGAATEAFF. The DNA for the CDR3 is TGCGCCAGCAGCCCCCCCGGGGGTGCTGCCACTGAAGCTTTCTTT.

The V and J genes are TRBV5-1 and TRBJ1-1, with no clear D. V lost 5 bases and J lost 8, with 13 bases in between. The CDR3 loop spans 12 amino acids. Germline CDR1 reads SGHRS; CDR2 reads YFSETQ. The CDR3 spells CASSSTTAEAFF. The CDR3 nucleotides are TGCGCCAGCAGTTCCACGACGGCCGAAGCTTTCTTT.

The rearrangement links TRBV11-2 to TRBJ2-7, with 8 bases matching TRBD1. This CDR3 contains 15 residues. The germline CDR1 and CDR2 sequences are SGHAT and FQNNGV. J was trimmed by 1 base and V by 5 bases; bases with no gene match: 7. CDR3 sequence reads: CASSPTGGLSYEQYF. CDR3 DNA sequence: TGTGCCAGCAGCCCAACAGGGGGTCTGTCCTACGAGCAGTACTTC.

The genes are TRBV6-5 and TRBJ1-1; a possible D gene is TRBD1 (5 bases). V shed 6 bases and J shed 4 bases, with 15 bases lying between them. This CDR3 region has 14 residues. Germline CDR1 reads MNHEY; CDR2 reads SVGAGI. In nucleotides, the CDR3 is TGTGCCAGCAGACCCCCGTCGGGGGGCACTGAAGCTTTCTTT. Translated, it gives CASRPPSGGTEAFF.

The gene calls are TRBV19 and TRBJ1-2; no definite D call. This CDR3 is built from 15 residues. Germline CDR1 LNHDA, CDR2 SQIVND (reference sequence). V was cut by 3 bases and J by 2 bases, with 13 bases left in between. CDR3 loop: CASSIRGPLNYGYTF. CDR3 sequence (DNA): TGTGCCAGTAGTATCCGGGGTCCCTTAAACTATGGCTACACCTTC.

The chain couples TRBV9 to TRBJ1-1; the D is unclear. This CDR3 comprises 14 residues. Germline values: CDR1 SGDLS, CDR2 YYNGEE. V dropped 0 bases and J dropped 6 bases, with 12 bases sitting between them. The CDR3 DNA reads TGTGCCAGCAGCGTAGTACCCGGGGAAGCTGAAGCTTTCTTT. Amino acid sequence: CASSVVPGEAEAFF.

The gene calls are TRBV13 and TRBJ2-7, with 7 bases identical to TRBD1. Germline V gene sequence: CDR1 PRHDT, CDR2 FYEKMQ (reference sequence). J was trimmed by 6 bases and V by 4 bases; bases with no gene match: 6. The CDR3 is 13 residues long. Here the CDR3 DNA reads TGTGCCAGCAGCTCCGACAGGGTCGGCGAGCAGTACTTC. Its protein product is CASSSDRVGEQYF.

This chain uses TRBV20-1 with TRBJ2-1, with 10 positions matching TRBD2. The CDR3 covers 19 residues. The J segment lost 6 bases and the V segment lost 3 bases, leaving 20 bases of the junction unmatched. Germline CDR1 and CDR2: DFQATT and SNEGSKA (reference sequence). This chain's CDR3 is CSASGAGLARVFFGNEQFF. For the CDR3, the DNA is TGCAGTGCTAGTGGTGCGGGACTAGCGAGAGTATTTTTCGGCAATGAGCAGTTCTTC.

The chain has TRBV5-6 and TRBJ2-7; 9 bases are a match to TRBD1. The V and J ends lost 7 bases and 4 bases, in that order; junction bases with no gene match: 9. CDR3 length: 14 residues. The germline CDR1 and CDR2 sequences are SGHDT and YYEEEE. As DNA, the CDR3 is TGTGCCAGCGGATCCGGGACAGGGTTATACGAGCAGTACTTC. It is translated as CASGSGTGLYEQYF.

The CDR3 DNA reads TGTGCCATCAGTGAAGCAGATACGCAGTATTTT. Its translation: CAISEADTQYF. The chain uses TRBV10-3 and TRBJ2-3; D is ambiguous. Germline V lookup: CDR1 ENHRY, CDR2 SYGVKD. This CDR3 contains 11 residues. V lost 3 bases to trimming and J lost 4 bases, with 2 bases between them.

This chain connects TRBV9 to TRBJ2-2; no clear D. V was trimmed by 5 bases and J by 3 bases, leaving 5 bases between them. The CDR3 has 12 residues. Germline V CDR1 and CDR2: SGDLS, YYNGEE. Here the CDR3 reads CASRSDTGELFF. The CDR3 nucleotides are TGTGCCAGCAGAAGTGACACCGGGGAGCTGTTTTTT.

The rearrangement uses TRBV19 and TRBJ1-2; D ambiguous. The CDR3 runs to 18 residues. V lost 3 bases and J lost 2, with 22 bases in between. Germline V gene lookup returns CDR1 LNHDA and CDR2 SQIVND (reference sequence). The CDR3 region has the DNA TGTGCCAGTAGTATCGCCCTCCCTTTTTTTTCCAGCAACTATGGCTACACCTTC. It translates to CASSIALPFFSSNYGYTF.

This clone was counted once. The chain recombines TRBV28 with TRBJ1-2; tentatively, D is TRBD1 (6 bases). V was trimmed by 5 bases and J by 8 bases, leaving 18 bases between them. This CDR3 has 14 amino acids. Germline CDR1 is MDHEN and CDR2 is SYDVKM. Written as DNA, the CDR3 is TGTGCCAGCAGTGCCGACCTGACGAGGGGGGGCTACACCTTC. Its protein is CASSADLTRGGYTF.

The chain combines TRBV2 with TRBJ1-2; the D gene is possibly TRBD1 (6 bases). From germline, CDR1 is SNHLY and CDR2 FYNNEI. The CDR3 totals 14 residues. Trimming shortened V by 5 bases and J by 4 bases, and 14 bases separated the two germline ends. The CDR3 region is CASSTTGLAYGYTF. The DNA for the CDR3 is TGTGCCAGCAGTACGACAGGCCTTGCCTATGGCTACACCTTC.

CDR3 protein: CASKPGTGSYEQYF. In nucleotides, the CDR3 is TGTGCCAGCAAACCCGGGACAGGATCCTACGAGCAGTACTTC. The chain recombines TRBV9 with TRBJ2-7; 8 nucleotides line up with TRBD1. This CDR3 region has 14 residues. V shed 6 bases, J shed 1 base, and the junction held 6 bases outside the gene matches. The V gene's germline CDR1 is SGDLS and CDR2 YYNGEE.

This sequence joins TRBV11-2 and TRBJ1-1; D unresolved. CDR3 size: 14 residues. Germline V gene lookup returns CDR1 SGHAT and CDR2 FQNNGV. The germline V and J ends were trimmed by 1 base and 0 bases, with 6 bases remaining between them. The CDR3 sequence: CASSLVSLNTEAFF. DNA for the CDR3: TGTGCCAGCAGCTTAGTCTCTCTGAACACTGAAGCTTTCTTT.

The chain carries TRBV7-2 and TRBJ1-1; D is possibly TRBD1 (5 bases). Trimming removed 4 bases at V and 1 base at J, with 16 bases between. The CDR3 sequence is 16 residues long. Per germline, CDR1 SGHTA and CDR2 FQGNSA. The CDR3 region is CASSSDSGPKNTEAFF. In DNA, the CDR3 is TGTGCCAGCAGCTCTGACTCGGGACCGAAGAACACTGAAGCTTTCTTT.

The chain's CDR3 is CASREGQGWKGYTF. CDR3 bases: TGTGCCAGCAGGGAGGGACAGGGGTGGAAGGGCTACACCTTC. The V gene is TRBV6-5, the J gene TRBJ1-2; 10 bases are a match to TRBD1. The ends lost 6 bases at V and 8 bases at J; junction bases unmatched: 9. Per the germline V gene, CDR1 is MNHEY and CDR2 is SVGAGI. This CDR3 comprises 14 residues.

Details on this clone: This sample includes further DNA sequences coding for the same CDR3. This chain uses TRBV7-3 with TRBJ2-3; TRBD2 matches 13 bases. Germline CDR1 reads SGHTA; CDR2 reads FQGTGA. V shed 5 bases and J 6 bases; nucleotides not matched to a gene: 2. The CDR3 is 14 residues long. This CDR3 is CASSLTSGGDTQYF. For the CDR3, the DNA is TGTGCCAGCAGCCTGACTAGCGGGGGGGATACGCAGTATTTT.

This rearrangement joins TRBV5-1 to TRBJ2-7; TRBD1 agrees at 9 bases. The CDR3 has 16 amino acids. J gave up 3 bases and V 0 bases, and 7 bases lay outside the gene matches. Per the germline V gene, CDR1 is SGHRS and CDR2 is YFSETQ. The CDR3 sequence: CASSLGPGQGHYEQYF. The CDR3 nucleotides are TGCGCCAGCAGCTTGGGCCCGGGACAGGGACACTACGAGCAGTACTTC.

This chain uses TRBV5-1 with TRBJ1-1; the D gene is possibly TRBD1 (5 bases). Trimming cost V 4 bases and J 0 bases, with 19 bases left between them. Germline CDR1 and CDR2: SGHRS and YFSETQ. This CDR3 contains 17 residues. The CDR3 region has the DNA TGCGCCAGCAGCCCGCCCAGCCCCGGGACCGTGAACACTGAAGCTTTCTTT. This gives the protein CASSPPSPGTVNTEAFF.

CDR3 coding DNA: TGCGCCAGCAGCCTTGCTTCGGGACAGAATAATGAAAAACTGTTTTTT. It yields the protein CASSLASGQNNEKLFF. J is TRBJ1-4 and V is TRBV5-1; 7 positions match TRBD1. V dropped 4 bases and J dropped 4; count of bases not matched to a gene: 10. The CDR3 extends over 16 amino acids. CDR1 and CDR2 from the germline V gene are SGHRS and YFSETQ.